Each of the 8 T cell receptor beta chains below was sequenced from the same sample in a study of blood T cell repertoires in COVID-19. Clones were sequenced by immunoSEQ multiplex PCR, and TCRdb holds only the in-frame ones, with some missing. The sample records about 75,000 clones, 88% being singletons. Sequencing input: peripheral blood. These TCRs come from a human donor in a cohort sampled during active COVID-19.

The rearrangement joins TRBV11-2 to TRBJ2-7; 9 nucleotides align to TRBD1. J lost 3 bases, V lost 9 bases, and 9 bases had no gene match. The CDR3 spans 14 residues. Germline lookup yields CDR1 SGHAT and CDR2 FQNNGV. The DNA of the CDR3 is TGTGCCAGTACCGGGACAGGGCCCCTCTACGAGCAGTACTTC. Its translation is CASTGTGPLYEQYF.

This clone is a singleton in its sample. V is TRBV5-1 and J is TRBJ1-1, with 11 bases fitting TRBD1. This CDR3 has 17 amino acids. V was clipped by 4 bases and J by 4 bases; unmatched bases: 12. Germline V lookup: CDR1 SGHRS, CDR2 YFSETQ. The DNA for the CDR3 is TGCGCCAGCAGCCGTCGGACAGGGGGCAAGCGCGGCACTGAAGCTTTCTTT. This gives the protein CASSRRTGGKRGTEAFF.

V gene TRBV5-1 combines with J gene TRBJ2-7; a weak D match, TRBD2 (7 bases). Trimming took 0 bases from V and 0 from J, leaving 19 bases between them. The CDR3 runs 18 residues. Germline V lookup: CDR1 SGHRS, CDR2 YFSETQ. The CDR3 here is CASSLAYGGQISSYEQYF. The CDR3, as DNA: TGCGCCAGCAGCTTGGCCTACGGGGGGCAAATTAGCTCCTACGAGCAGTACTTC. The variable domain in full, with the rest retrieved from reference TRBV5-1 and TRBJ2-7, is KAGVTQTPRYLIKTRGQQVTLSCSPISGHRSVSWYQQTPGQGLQFLFEYFSETQRNKGNFPGRFSGRQFSNSRSEMNVSTLELGDSALYLCASSLAYGGQISSYEQYFGPGTRLTVT.

The chain combines TRBV5-8 with TRBJ2-5; D uncertain. In germline, CDR1 is SGHTS, CDR2 YDEGEE. Trimming took off 3 bases at V and 2 bases at J, with 14 bases between the two ends. CDR3 length: 15 residues. CDR3 amino acids: CASSSLERVQETQYF. DNA for the CDR3: TGTGCCAGCAGCTCTCTAGAGCGCGTTCAAGAGACCCAGTACTTC.

The V call is TRBV28, the J call TRBJ2-7, with 10 nucleotides matching TRBD2. The V segment lost 6 bases and the J segment 1 base; nucleotides outside the gene matches: 6. The CDR3 consists of 15 residues. Germline V CDR1 and CDR2: MDHEN, SYDVKM. Here the CDR3 reads CASSYPAGGSYEQYF. The CDR3 DNA is TGTGCCAGCAGCTACCCAGCGGGAGGGTCCTACGAGCAGTACTTC.

The chain uses TRBV3-1 (or the pseudogene TRBV3-2) and TRBJ1-6; 8 nucleotides agree with TRBD1. Germline lookup yields CDR1 LGHDT and CDR2 YNNKEL (reference sequence). V trimming: 5 bases; J trimming: 9 bases; junction bases outside the gene matches: 12. This CDR3 has 16 residues. CDR3 coding DNA: TGTGCCAGCAGCACCATAGGACAGGGAATCGGTTCACCCCTCCACTTT. This gives the protein CASSTIGQGIGSPLHF.

This chain connects TRBV6-2 or TRBV6-3 to TRBJ1-1; 8 nucleotides agree with TRBD1. The germline V gene encodes CDR1 MNHEY and CDR2 SVGEGT. V lost 4 bases to trimming and J lost 5 bases; unmatched junction nucleotides: 9. CDR3 length: 15 residues. CDR3: CASSSGGAGVTEAFF. DNA for the CDR3: TGTGCCAGCAGTTCAGGGGGCGCAGGGGTGACTGAAGCTTTCTTT.

V gene TRBV19 combines with J gene TRBJ2-5; the match to TRBD2 covers 9 bases. Germline V gives CDR1 LNHDA, CDR2 SQIVND (reference sequence). Germline trimming cut 3 bases from V and 3 bases from J; bases unmatched to any gene: 14. This CDR3 is 18 amino acids long. The CDR3: CASSMKLGTSSLKETQYF. The CDR3 nucleotides read TGTGCCAGTAGTATGAAACTTGGGACTAGCTCTTTAAAAGAGACCCAGTACTTC.